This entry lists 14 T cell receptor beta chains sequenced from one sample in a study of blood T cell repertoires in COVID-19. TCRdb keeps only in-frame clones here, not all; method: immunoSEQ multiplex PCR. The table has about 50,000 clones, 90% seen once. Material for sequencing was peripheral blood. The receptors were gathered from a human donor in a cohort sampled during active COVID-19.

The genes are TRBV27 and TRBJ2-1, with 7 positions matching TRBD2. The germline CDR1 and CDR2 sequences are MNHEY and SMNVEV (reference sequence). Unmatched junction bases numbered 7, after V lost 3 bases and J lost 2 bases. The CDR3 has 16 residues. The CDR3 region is CASSLVPGGPYNEQFF. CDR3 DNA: TGTGCCAGCAGTTTGGTGCCGGGAGGTCCCTACAATGAGCAGTTCTTC.

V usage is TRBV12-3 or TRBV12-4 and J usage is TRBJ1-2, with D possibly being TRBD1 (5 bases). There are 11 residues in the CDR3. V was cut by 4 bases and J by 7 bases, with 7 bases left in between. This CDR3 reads CASSSRAGYTF. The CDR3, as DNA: TGTGCCAGCAGTTCCAGGGCTGGCTACACCTTC.

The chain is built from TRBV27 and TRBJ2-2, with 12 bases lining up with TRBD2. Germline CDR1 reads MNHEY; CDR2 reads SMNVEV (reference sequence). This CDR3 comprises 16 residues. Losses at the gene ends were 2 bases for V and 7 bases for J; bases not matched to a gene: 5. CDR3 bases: TGTGCCAGCAGTTTAAGACTAGCGGGAGCCCGCGGGGAGCTGTTTTTT. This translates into CASSLRLAGARGELFF.

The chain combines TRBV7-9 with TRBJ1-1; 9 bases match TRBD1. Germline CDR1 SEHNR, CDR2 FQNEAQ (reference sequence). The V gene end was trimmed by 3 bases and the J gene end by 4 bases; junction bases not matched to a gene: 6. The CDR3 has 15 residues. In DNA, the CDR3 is TGTGCCAGCAGCTTCCACAGGGGGCCGGCCACTGAAGCTTTCTTT. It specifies CASSFHRGPATEAFF.

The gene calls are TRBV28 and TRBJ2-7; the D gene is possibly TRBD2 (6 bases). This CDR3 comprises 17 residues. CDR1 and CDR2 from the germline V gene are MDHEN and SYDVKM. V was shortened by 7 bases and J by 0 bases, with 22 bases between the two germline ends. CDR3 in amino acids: CASKFSRRAGSSYEQYF. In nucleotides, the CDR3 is TGTGCCAGCAAATTTTCCCGTAGGGCGGGAAGCTCCTACGAGCAGTACTTC. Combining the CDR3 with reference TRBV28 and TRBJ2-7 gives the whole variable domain DVKVTQSSRYLVKRTGEKVFLECVQDMDHENMFWYRQDPGLGLRLIYFSYDVKMKEKGDIPEGYSVSREKKERFSLILESASTNQTSMYLCASKFSRRAGSSYEQYFGPGTRLTVT.

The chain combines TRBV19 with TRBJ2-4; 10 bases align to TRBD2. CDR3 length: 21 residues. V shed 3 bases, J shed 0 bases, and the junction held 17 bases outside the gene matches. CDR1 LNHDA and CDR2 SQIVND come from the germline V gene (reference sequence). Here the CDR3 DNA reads TGTGCCAGTAGTATGAGGATCCGTCTAGCGGGAGTTAGGGGAGCCAAAAACATTCAGTACTTC. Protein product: CASSMRIRLAGVRGAKNIQYF.

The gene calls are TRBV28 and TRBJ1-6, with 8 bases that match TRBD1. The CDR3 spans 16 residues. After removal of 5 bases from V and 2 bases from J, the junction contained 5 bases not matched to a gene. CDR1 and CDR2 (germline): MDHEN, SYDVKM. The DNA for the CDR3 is TGTGCCAGCAGTGGACAGGGTGCCGCCTATAATTCACCCCTCCACTTT. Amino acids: CASSGQGAAYNSPLHF.

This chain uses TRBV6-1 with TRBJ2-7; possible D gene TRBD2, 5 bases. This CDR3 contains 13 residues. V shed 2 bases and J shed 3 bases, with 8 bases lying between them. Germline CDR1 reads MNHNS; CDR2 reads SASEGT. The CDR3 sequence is CASSEFRDYEQYV. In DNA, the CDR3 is TGTGCCAGCAGTGAATTCCGGGACTACGAGCAGTACGTC.

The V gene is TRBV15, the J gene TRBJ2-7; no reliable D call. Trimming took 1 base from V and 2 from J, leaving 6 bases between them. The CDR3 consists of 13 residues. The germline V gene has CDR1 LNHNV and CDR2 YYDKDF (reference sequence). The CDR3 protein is CATSRGEAYEQYF. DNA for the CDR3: TGTGCCACCAGCAGAGGTGAGGCCTACGAGCAGTACTTC.

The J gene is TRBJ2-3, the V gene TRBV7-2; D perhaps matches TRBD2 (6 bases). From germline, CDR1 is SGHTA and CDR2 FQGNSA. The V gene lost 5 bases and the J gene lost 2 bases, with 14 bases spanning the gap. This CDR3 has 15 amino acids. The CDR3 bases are TGTGCCAGCAGCCCGGTGGCGGGACTCACAGATACGCAGTATTTT. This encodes CASSPVAGLTDTQYF.

The CDR3: CASSYSDRPPNNEQYV. The CDR3 DNA reads as TGTGCCAGCAGTTACTCGGACAGGCCCCCGAACAACGAGCAGTACGTC. The gene calls are TRBV6-2 or TRBV6-3 and TRBJ2-7; TRBD1 agrees at 7 bases. CDR3 length equals 16 residues. Germline CDR1 reads MNHEY; CDR2 reads SVGEGT. Germline trimming cut 0 bases from V and 5 bases from J; bases unmatched to any gene: 10.

The CDR3 region is CASSEAPRKSSYNSPLHF. The CDR3 DNA reads TGTGCCAGCAGTGAAGCCCCCAGGAAGAGCTCCTATAATTCACCCCTCCACTTT. The chain uses TRBV6-1 and TRBJ1-6, with unresolved D. V gave up 0 bases and J gave up 0 bases, with 12 bases separating them. The CDR3 runs 18 residues. Per germline, CDR1 MNHNS and CDR2 SASEGT.

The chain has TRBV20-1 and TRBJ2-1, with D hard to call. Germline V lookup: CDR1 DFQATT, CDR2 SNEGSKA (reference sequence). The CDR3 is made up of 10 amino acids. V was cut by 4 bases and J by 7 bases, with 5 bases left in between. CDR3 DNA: TGCAGTGCTACGAGGAATGAGCAGTTCTTC. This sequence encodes CSATRNEQFF.

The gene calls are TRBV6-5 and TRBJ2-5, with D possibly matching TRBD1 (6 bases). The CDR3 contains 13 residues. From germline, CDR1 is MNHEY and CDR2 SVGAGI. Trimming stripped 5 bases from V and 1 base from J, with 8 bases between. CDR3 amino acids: CASSRTVQETQYF. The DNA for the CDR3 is TGTGCCAGCAGTAGGACAGTCCAAGAGACCCAGTACTTC.